This T cell receptor (beta chain) was identified during a study of cytomegalovirus exposure and HLA in healthy donors (dated by TCRdb to about 2017). Turning to the overall study: The roughly 700 repertoires of the first cohort and the roughly 120 validation repertoires were produced on the same platform, according to a later analysis. The study aimed to test whether cataloging public T cell receptors could reveal signatures of past pathogen exposure. Besides the first cohort of around 700 subjects, a separate validation cohort made up of about 120 different subjects was used. To predict cytomegalovirus infection status, the study brought together high-throughput TCR immunosequencing, statistical association of individual TCRs with disease status, and machine learning.

The library was generated by the immunoSEQ multiplex PCR assay. Processing in the source paper ran as follows. A statistical classification framework was built for diagnosing cytomegalovirus status from the catalog of TCR beta chain sequences. TCRdb limited this immuneACCESS table to in-frame rearrangements with V and J called. A share of clones is missing; checked studies link under half to unresolved V genes, and the rest is unexplained. From that table come the V and J calls and clone size; the DNA was used to work out D and trimming. This sample gives 71,000 or so clones in total; roughly 94% of them show up just once. The ten most abundant clones make up about 3.3% of the sample. V drops 1 base and J drops 0 bases, leaving 10 bases in between. The CDR3 starts with the cysteine, ends with the phenylalanine, and has 16 residues. Left in the record is the CDR3 DNA by itself, 48 bases read in frame from the first base. According to the germline V gene, CDR1 reads SGHTA and CDR2 reads FQGNSA.

Concerning this clone itself: This clone's antigen is unknown. No quality values exist for individual bases; no much larger clone is one base distant.

Separate from the approximately 730-subject first cohort, the validation cohort of 120 subjects was the group to which the donors belonged. What the study reported, not specific to this receptor: Of the cluster scores, 85% to 95% were above 0 in a later analysis, which found that TCRs clustered in the first cohort also tended to co-occur in the roughly 130 validation repertoires. Most TCR sequences were seen in very few donors, while some public TCRs were found in many individuals. The classifier was reported to diagnose cytomegalovirus status with high specificity and sensitivity in both the original cohort and the validation cohort. In the study, 150 to 200 TCR beta chains were listed as associated with cytomegalovirus. It was suggested by the authors that the approach could potentially be generalized to other disease states and immunological phenotypes. A later analysis lacked HLA typing for the validation cohort, so it scored co-occurrence in that cohort across all 130 or so repertoires. In vitro tests confirmed that a few of the cytomegalovirus-associated TCR beta chains recognize cytomegalovirus antigens.

Sequenced sample: PBMCs. The sequence was obtained from a woman in her late teens or twenties in good health and CMV-seropositive. This chain is built from TRBV7-2 and TRBJ1-3; the D region possibly corresponds to TRBD1 (6 bases align). The nucleotides are TGTGCCAGCAGCTTAGGAGGGGACATCTCTGGAAACACCATATATTTT. Translated, it gives CASSLGGDISGNTIYF.